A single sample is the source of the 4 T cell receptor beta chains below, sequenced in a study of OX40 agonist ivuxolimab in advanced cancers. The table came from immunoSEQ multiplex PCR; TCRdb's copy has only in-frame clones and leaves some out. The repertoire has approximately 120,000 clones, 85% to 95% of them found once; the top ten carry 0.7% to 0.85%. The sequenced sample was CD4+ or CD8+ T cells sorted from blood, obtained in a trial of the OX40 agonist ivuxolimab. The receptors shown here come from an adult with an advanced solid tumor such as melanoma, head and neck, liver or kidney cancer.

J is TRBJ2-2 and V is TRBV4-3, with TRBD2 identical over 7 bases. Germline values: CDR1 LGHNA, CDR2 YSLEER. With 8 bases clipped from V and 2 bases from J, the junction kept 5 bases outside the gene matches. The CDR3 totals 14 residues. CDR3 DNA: TGCGCCAGCTCCGGGGACTACAACACCGGGGAGCTGTTTTTT. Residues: CASSGDYNTGELFF.

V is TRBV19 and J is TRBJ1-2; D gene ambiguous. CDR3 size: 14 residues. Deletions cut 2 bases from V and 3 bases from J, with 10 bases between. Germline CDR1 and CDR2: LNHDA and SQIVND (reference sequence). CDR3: CASSIRAADYGYTF. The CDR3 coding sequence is TGTGCCAGTAGTATACGAGCGGCCGACTATGGCTACACCTTC.

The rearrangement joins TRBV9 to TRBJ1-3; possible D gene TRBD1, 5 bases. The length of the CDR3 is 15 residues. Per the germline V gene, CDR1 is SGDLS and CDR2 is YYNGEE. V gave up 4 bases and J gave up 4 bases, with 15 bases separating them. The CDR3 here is CASSPRGVSGNTIYF. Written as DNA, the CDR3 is TGTGCCAGCAGCCCAAGAGGGGTCTCGGGAAACACCATATATTTT.

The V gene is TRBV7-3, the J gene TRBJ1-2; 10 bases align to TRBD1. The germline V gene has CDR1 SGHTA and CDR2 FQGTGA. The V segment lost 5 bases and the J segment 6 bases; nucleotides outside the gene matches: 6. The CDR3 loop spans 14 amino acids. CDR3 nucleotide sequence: TGTGCCAGCAGCCCCCGGACAGGGGGAAATGGCTACACCTTC. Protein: CASSPRTGGNGYTF.